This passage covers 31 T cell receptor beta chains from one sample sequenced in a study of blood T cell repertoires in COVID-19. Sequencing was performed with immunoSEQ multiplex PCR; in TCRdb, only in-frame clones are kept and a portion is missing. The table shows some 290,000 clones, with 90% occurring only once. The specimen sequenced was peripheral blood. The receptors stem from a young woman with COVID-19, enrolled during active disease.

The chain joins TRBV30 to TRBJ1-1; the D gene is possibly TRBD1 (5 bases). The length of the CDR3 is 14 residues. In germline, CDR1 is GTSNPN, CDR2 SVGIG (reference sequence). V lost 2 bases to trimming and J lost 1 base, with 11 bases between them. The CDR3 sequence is CAWSSSTENTEAFF. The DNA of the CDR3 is TGTGCCTGGAGTTCTTCGACAGAGAACACTGAAGCTTTCTTT.

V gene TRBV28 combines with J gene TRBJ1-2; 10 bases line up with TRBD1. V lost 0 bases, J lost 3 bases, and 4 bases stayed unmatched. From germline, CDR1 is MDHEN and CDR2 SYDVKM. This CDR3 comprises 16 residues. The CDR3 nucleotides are TGTGCCAGCAGTTTATGGACAGGGGGCAAGGACTATGGCTACACCTTC. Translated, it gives CASSLWTGGKDYGYTF.

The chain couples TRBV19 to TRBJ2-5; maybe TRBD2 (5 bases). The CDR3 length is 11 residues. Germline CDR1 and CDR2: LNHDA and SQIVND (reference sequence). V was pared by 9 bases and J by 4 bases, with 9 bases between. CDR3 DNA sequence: TGTGCCAGCGGGGTGGGAGAGACCCAGTACTTC. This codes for CASGVGETQYF.

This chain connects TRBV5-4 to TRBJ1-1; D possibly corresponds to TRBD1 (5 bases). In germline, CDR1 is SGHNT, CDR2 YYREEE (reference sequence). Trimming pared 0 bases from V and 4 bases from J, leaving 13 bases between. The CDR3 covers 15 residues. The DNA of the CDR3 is TGTGCCAGCAGCTTGGAAGCAGGGTCCCCCACTGAAGCTTTCTTT. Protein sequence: CASSLEAGSPTEAFF.

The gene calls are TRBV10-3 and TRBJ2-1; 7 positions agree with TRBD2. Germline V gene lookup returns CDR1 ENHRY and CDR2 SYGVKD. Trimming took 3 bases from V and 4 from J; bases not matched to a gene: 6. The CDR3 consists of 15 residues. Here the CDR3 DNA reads TGTGCCATCAGTGATCCGGGGACTACTTACAATGAGCAGTTCTTC. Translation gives CAISDPGTTYNEQFF.

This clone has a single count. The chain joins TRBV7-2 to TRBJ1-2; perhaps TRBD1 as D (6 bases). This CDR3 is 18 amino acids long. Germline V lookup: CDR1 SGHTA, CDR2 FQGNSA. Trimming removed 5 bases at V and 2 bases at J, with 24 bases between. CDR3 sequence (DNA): TGTGCCAGCAGCCTCCCCATTACCAGGGGCACCCAAAACTATGGCTACACCTTC. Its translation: CASSLPITRGTQNYGYTF.

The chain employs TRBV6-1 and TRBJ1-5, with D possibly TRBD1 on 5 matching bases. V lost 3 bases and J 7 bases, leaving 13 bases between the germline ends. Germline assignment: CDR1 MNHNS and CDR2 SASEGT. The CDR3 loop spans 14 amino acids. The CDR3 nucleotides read TGTGCCAGCAGTGAGGAGGGGAAGGGACAGCCCCAGCATTTT. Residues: CASSEEGKGQPQHF.

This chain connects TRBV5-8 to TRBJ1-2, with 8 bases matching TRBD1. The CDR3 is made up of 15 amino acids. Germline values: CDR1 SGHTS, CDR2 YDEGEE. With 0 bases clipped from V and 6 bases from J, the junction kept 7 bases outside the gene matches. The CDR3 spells CASSLEFGRGHGYTF. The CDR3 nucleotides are TGTGCCAGCAGCTTGGAGTTCGGCAGGGGGCATGGCTACACCTTC.

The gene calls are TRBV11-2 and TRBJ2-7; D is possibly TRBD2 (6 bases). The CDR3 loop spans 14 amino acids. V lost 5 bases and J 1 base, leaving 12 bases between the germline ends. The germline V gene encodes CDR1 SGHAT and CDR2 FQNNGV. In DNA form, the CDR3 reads TGTGCCAGCAGCCCTGGGACTTTTTCCTACGAGCAGTACTTC. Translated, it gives CASSPGTFSYEQYF.

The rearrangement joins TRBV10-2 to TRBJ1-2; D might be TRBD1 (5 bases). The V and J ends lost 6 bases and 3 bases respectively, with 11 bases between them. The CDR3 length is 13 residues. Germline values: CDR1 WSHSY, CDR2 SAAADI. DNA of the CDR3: TGCGCCAGCAGGCCAGGGCCTTACTATGGCTACACCTTC. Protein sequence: CASRPGPYYGYTF.

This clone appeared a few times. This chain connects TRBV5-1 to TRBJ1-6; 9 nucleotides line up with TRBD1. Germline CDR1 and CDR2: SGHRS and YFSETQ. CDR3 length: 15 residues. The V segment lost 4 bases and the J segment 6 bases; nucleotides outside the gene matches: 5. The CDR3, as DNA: TGCGCCAGCAGCATTGGGACAGGGAGTAATTCACCCCTCCACTTT. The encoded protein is CASSIGTGSNSPLHF.

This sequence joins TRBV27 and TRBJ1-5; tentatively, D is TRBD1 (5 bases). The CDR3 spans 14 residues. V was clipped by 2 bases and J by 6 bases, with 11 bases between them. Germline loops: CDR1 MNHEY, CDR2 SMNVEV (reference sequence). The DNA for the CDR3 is TGTGCCAGCAGTTTAGGAGGGACCGGTCAGCCCCAGCATTTT. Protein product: CASSLGGTGQPQHF.

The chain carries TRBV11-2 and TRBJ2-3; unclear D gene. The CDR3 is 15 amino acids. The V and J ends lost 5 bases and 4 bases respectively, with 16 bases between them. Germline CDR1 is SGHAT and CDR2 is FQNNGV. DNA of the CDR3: TGTGCCAGCAGCCCCGGTGTGATGATGGCAGATACGCAGTATTTT. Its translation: CASSPGVMMADTQYF.

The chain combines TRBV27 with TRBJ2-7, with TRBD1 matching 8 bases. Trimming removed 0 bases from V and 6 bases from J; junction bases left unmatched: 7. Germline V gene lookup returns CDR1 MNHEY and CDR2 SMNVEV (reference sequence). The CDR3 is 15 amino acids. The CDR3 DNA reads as TGTGCCAGCAGTTTATCGCCGCAGGGGGCTTCCGAGCAGTACTTC. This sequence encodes CASSLSPQGASEQYF.

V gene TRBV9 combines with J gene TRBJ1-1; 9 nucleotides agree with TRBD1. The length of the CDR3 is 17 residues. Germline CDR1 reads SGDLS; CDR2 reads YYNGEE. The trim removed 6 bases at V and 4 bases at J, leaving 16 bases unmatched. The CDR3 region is CASTLRSAGQGPTEAFF. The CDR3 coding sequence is TGTGCCAGCACCCTCCGTAGTGCAGGACAGGGGCCCACTGAAGCTTTCTTT.

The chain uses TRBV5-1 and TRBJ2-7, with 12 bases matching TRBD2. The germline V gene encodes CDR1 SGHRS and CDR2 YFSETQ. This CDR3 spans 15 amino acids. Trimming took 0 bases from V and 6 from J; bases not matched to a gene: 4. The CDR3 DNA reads TGCGCCAGCAGCTTGGGACTAGCGGGAGTCATCGAGCAGTACTTC. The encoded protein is CASSLGLAGVIEQYF.

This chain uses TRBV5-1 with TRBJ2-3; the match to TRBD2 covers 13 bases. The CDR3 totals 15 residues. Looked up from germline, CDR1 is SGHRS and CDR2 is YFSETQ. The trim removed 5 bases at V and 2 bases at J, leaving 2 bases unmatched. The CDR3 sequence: CASSTSGRDTDTQYF. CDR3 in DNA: TGCGCCAGCAGTACTAGCGGGAGGGACACAGATACGCAGTATTTT.

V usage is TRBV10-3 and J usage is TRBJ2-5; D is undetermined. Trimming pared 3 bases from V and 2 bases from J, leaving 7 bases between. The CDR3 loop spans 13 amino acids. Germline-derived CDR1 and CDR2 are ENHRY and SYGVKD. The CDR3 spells CAISDVRQETQYF. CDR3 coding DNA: TGTGCCATCAGTGATGTCCGGCAAGAGACCCAGTACTTC.

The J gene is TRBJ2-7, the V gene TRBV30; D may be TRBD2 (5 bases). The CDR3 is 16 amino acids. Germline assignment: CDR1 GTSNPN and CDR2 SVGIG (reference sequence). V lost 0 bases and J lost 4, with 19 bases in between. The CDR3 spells CAWSVRSGPWFYEQYF. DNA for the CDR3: TGTGCCTGGAGTGTAAGGAGCGGCCCATGGTTTTACGAGCAGTACTTC.

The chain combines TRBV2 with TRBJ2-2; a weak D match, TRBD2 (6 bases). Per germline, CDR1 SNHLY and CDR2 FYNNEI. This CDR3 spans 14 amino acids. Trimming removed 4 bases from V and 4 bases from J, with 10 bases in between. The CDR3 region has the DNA TGTGCCAGCAGTGTGGGGACTCTCACCGGGGAGCTGTTTTTT. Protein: CASSVGTLTGELFF.

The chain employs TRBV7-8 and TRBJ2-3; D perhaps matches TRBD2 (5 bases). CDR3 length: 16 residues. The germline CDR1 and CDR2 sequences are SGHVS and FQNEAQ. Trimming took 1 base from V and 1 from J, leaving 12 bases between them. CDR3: CASSLVWEAGTDTQYF. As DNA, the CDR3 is TGTGCCAGCAGCTTAGTTTGGGAAGCGGGCACAGATACGCAGTATTTT.

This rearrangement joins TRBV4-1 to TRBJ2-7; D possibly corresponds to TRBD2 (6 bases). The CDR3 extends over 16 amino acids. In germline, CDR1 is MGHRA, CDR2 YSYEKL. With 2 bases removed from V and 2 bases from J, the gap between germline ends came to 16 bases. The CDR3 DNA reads TGCGCCAGCAGCCAATCCTTCTCGGGGGTTGCCTACGAGCAGTACTTC. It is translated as CASSQSFSGVAYEQYF.

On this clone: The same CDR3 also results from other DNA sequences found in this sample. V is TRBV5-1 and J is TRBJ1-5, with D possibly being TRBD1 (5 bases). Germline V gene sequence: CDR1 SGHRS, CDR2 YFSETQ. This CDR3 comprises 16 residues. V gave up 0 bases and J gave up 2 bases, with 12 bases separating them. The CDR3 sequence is CASSLDGGGGNQPQHF. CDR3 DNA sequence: TGCGCCAGCAGCTTGGACGGGGGAGGTGGCAATCAGCCCCAGCATTTT.

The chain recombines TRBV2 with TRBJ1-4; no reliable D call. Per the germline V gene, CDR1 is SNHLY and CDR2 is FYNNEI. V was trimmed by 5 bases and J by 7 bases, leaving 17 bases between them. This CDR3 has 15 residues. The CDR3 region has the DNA TGTGCCAGCAGTCAAGGCGGGATCTCCAGTGAAAAACTGTTTTTT. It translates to CASSQGGISSEKLFF.

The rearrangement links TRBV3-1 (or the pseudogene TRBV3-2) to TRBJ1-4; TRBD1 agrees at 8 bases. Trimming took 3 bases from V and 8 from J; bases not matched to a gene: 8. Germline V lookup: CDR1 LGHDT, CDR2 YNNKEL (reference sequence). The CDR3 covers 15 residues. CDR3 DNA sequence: TGTGCCAGCAGCCATCACGACAGGGGACGCGAAAAACTGTTTTTT. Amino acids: CASSHHDRGREKLFF.

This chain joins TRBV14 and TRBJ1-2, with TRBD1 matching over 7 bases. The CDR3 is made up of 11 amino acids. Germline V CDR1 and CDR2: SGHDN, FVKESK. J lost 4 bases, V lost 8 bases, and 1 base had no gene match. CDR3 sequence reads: CASGDSYGYTF. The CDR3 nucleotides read TGTGCCAGCGGGGACAGCTATGGCTACACCTTC. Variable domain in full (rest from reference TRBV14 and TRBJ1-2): EAGVTQFPSHSVIEKGQTVTLRCDPISGHDNLYWYRRVMGKEIKFLLHFVKESKQDESGMPNNRFLAERTGGTYSTLKVQPAELEDSGVYFCASGDSYGYTFGSGTRLTVV.

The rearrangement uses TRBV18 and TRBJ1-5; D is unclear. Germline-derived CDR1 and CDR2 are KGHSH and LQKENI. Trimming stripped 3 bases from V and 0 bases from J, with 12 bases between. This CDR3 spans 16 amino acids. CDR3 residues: CASSPRGIGSNQPQHF. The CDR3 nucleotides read TGTGCCAGCTCACCGCGAGGGATAGGTAGCAATCAGCCCCAGCATTTT.

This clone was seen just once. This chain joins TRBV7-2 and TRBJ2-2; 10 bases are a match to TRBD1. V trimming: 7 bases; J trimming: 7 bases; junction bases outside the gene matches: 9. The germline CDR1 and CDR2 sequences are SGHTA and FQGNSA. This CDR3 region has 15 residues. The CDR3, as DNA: TGTGCCAGCACCCGGGGGACAGGGGTGAACGGGGAGCTGTTTTTT. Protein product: CASTRGTGVNGELFF.

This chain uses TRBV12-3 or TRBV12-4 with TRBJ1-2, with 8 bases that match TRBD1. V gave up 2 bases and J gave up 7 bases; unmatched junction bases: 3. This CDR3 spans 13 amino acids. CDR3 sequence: CASSLQGAGGYTF. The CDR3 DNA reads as TGTGCCAGCAGTTTACAGGGGGCTGGTGGCTACACCTTC.

CDR3: CASGEQGPLYGYTF. DNA of the CDR3: TGTGCCAGCGGGGAACAGGGCCCTCTCTATGGCTACACCTTC. This chain connects TRBV7-2 to TRBJ1-2, with a tentative D call TRBD1 (6 bases). V lost 8 bases and J lost 4, with 17 bases in between. The CDR3 spans 14 residues. Germline CDR1 reads SGHTA; CDR2 reads FQGNSA.

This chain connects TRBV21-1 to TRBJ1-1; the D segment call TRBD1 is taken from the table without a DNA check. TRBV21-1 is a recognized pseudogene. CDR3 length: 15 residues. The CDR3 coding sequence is TGTGCCAGCAGCAAAGATGGCCGCATGAACACTGAAGCTTTCTTT. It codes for CASSKDGRMNTEAFF.